This TCR beta chain emerged from a study of T cell repertoires in cytomegalovirus infection. Of note for this clonotype: As yet, its antigen is unknown.

Germline-derived CDR1 and CDR2 are SQVTM and ANQGSEA. The CDR3 extends over 12 amino acids. V lost 4 bases to trimming and J lost 0 bases, with 7 bases between them. TCRdb used MiXCR to reprocess the reads, holding one entry per CDR3 protein. The sample gives more than 400,000 distinct CDR3 sequences, 26% of which show up once; around 14% is in the top ten. The study's findings and limits: Of the TCR beta families, the public ones yielded a cumulative frequency that identified carriers of CMV plus the relevant HLA.

Sequencing was carried out using PBMCs. V gene TRBV29-1 combines with J gene TRBJ2-7; D is unresolved. This receptor was identified in a human donor in good health (CMV status not recorded). Some clones in this sample may be carry-over from other donors' samples. In DNA form, the CDR3 reads TGCAGCGTTGGGCGGTCCTCCTACGAGCAGTACTTC. Its translation is CSVGRSSYEQYF.